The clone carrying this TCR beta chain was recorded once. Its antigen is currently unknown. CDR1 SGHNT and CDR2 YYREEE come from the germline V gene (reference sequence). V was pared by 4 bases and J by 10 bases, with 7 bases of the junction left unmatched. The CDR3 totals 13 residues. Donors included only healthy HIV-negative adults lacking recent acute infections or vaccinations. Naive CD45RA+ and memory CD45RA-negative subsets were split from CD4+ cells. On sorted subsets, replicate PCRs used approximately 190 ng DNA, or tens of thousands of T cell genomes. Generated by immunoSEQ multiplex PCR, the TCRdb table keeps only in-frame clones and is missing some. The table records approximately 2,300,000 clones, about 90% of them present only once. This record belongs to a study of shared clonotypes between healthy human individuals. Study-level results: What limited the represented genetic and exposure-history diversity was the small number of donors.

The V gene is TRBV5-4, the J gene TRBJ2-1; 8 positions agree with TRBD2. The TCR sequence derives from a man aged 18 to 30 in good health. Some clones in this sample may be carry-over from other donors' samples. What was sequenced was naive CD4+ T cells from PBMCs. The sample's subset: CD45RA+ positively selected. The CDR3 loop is CASSLPGLGEQFF. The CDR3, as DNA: TGTGCCAGCAGCCTACCGGGACTAGGGGAGCAGTTCTTC.